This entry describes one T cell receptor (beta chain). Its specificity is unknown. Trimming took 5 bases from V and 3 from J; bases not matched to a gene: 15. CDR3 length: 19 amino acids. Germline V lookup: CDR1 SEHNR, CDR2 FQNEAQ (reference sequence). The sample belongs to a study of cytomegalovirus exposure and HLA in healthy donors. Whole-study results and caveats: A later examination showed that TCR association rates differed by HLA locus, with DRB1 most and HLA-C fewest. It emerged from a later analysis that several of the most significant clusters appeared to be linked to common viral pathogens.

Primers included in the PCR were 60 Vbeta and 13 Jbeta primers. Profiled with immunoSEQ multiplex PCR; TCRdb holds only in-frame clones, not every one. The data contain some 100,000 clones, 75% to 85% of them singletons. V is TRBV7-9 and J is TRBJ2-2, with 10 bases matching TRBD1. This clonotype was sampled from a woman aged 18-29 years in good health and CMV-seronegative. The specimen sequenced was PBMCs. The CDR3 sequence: CASSTNQPRQGAYTGELFF. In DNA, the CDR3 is TGTGCCAGCAGCACCAACCAACCACGACAGGGGGCTTACACCGGGGAGCTGTTTTTT.